This T cell receptor beta chain comes out of a study of OX40 agonist ivuxolimab in advanced cancers. About the investigation overall: Ivuxolimab was an agonistic, fully human IgG2 monoclonal antibody directed against OX40 (CD134), a costimulatory receptor. Intravenous ivuxolimab was administered to patients every 2 weeks at six dose levels: 0.01, 0.1, 0.3, 1.5, 3 and 10 mg/kg. Of the approximately 50 dose-escalation patients, hepatocellular carcinoma was present in about 20, melanoma in approximately 15, renal cell carcinoma in 9 and head and neck cancer in 9. In the dose-escalation cohort, around four fifths of patients were male, and the mean age was 60 years with a range of roughly 23 to 79. Prior anti-PD-1, anti-PD-L1 or anti-CTLA-4 therapy was permitted, and about 40% of dose-escalation patients had received checkpoint inhibitors. Three dose-escalation patients achieved partial responses, one with hepatocellular carcinoma and two with cutaneous melanoma. The purpose of peripheral TCRbeta sequencing was to test whether ivuxolimab changed TCR sequence diversity and led to clonal T-cell expansion. The paper covers the monotherapy dose-escalation part of the phase I ivuxolimab trial, which included N = 52 patients.

Patients with a history of autoimmune disease or receiving systemic immunosuppression were excluded from the trial. Peripheral blood for TCR sequencing was collected from all dose cohorts at baseline, on cycle 4 day 1, and on cycle 7 day 1. The samples were taken from a phase I, first-in-human, multicenter, open-label dose-escalation trial of ivuxolimab. Adults with locally advanced or metastatic head and neck squamous cell, hepatocellular, melanoma or renal cell carcinoma were enrolled in the trial. Before TCR sequencing, CD4+ and CD8+ T cells were separately sorted from peripheral blood. Study-wide conclusions, independent of this receptor: Low levels of normalized T-cell clonal expansion were also seen in some patients who did not respond. After ivuxolimab, CD8+ T cells had more expanded clones than CD4+ T cells on average. At doses from 0.1 to 3.0 mg/kg, clonal expansion was seen in both CD4+ and CD8+ blood T cells between baseline and week 6. Antigen specificity was not determined for the clonally expanded peripheral T cells. In partial responders in the 0.1-3.0 mg/kg groups, normalized peripheral clonal expansion was found to be among the lowest, especially among CD8+ T cells.

Comments on this clone: No antigen is known for it. The sample holds no much larger clone one base away, and base qualities are not on file.

Cut back by 5 bases and 1 base, the V and J ends lie 15 bases apart. CDR1 and CDR2 are read off the germline V gene (reference sequence) as SGHAT and FQDESV. The CDR3, cysteine through phenylalanine, is 15 amino acids long. Solely the CDR3 DNA is kept, with 45 bases framed from the first base. Genomic DNA was isolated from the sorted cells so that the TCRbeta CDR3 region could be sequenced. The immunoSEQ Assay was used for sequencing of TCRbeta CDR3 regions. TCRdb re-hosts the immuneACCESS table, in-frame sequences only. Its copies lack some clones; in the studies checked, an unresolved V gene accounts for under half of them, and the cause for the rest is not known. The sample profile shows about 64,000 clones; roughly 80% of them were found once. About 5% of the sample is taken by the ten largest.

The sequence is built from TRBV11-1 and TRBJ2-7, with the D gene call left open. This clonotype was sampled from an adult with an advanced solid tumor such as melanoma, head and neck, liver or kidney cancer. The sequencing used CD4+ or CD8+ T cells sorted from blood, collected in a trial of the OX40 agonist ivuxolimab. For the CDR3, the sequence is CASSSPDSLSYEQYF. The DNA reads as follows: TGTGCCAGCAGCAGCCCCGATTCGCTTTCCTACGAGCAGTACTTC.